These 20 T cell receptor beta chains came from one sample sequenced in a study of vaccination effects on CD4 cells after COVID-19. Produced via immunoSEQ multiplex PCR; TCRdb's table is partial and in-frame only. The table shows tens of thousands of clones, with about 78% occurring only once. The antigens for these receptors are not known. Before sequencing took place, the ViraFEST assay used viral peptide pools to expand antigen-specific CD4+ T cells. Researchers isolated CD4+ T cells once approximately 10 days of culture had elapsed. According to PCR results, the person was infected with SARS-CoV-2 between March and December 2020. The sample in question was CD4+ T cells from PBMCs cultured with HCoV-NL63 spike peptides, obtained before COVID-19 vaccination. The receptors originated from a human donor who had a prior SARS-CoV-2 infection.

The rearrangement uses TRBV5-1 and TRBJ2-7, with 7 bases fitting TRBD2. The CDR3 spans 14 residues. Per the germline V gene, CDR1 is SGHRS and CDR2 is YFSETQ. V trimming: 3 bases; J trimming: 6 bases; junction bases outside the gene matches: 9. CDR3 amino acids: CASSSWTSPAEQYF. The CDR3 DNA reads TGCGCCAGCAGCTCATGGACTAGTCCGGCCGAGCAGTACTTC.

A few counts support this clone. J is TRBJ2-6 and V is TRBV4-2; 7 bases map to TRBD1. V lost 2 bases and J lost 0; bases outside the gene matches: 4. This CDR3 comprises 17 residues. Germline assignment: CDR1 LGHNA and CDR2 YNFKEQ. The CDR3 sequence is CASSQRDSFSGANVLTF. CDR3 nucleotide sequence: TGTGCCAGCAGCCAACGGGACAGCTTCTCTGGGGCCAACGTCCTGACTTTC.

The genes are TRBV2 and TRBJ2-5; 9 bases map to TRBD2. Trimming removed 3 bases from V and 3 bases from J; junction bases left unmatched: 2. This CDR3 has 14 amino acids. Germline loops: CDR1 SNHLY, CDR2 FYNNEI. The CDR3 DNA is TGTGCCAGCAGTGAGACTAGCGGTAAAGAGACCCAGTACTTC. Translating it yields CASSETSGKETQYF.

The CDR3 loop reads CASSLRGGASNGYTF. As DNA, the CDR3 is TGTGCCAGCAGCCTCAGAGGGGGTGCCTCTAATGGCTACACCTTC. The chain uses TRBV5-5 and TRBJ1-2; TRBD1 might be the D (6 bases). V was trimmed by 4 bases and J by 6 bases, leaving 19 bases between them. Germline-derived CDR1 and CDR2 are SGHKS and YYEKEE (reference sequence). The CDR3 runs to 15 residues.

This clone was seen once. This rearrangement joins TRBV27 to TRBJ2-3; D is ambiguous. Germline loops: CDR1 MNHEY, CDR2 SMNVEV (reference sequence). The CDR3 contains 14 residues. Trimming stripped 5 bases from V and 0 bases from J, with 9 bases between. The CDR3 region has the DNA TGTGCCAGCAGTCCCACAACTAGCACAGATACGCAGTATTTT. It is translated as CASSPTTSTDTQYF.

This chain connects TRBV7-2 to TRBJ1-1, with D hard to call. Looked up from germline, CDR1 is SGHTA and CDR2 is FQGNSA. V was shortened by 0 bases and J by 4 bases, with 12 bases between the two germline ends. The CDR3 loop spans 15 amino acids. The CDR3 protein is CASSLAHTAGTEAFF. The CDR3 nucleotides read TGTGCCAGCAGCTTAGCTCACACGGCCGGCACTGAAGCTTTCTTT.

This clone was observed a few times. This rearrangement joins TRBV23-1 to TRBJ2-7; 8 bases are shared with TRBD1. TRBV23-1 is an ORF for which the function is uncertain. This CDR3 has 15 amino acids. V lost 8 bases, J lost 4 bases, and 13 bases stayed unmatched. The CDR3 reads CASDLNSGGGYEQYF. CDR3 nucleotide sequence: TGCGCCAGCGATCTAAACTCAGGGGGCGGGTACGAGCAGTACTTC.

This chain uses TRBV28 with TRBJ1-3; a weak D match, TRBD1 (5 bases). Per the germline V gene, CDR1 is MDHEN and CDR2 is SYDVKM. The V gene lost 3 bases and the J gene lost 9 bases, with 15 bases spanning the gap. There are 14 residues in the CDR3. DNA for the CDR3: TGTGCCAGCAGTTTTACCTCTTACGGGGGCACCATATATTTT. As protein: CASSFTSYGGTIYF.

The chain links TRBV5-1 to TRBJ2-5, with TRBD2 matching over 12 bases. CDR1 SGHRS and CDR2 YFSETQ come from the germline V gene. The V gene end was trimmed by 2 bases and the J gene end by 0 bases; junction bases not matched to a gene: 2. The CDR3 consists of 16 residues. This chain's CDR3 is CASSFTSGGNQETQYF. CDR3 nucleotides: TGCGCCAGCAGCTTCACTAGCGGGGGGAACCAAGAGACCCAGTACTTC.

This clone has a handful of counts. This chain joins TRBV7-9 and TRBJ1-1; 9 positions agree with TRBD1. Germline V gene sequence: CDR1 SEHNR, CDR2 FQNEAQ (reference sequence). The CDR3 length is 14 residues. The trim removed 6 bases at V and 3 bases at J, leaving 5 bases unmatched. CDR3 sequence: CASRDRGDYTEAFF. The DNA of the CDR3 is TGTGCCAGCAGGGACAGGGGAGATTACACTGAAGCTTTCTTT.

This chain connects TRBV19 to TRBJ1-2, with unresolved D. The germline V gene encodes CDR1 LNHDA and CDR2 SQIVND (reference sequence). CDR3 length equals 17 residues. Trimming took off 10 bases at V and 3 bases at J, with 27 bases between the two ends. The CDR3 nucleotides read TGTGCCACCGATATCAGAGGAGGCAGCCCGCGGTACTATGGCTACACCTTC. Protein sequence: CATDIRGGSPRYYGYTF.

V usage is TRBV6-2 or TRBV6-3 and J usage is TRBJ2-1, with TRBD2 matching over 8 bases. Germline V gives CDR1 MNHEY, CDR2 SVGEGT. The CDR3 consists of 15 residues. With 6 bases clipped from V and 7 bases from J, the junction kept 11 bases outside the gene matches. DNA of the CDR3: TGTGCCAGCAGCCCCGGGGGGGCGATTGTGAATGAGCAGTTCTTC. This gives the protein CASSPGGAIVNEQFF.

CDR3 sequence reads: CASSLFAQQNTGELFF. The CDR3 DNA reads TGCGCCAGCAGCTTGTTTGCGCAGCAGAACACCGGGGAGCTGTTTTTT. The genes are TRBV5-1 and TRBJ2-2; D is undetermined. V was clipped by 1 base and J by 1 base, with 11 bases between them. Germline-derived CDR1 and CDR2 are SGHRS and YFSETQ. This CDR3 comprises 16 residues.

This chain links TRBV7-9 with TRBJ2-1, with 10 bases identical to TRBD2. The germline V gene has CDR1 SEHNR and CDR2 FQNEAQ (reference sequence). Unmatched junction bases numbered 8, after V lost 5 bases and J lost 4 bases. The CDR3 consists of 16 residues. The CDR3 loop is CASSLSRTSGYNEQFF. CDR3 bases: TGTGCCAGCAGCCTATCCCGGACTAGCGGATACAATGAGCAGTTCTTC.

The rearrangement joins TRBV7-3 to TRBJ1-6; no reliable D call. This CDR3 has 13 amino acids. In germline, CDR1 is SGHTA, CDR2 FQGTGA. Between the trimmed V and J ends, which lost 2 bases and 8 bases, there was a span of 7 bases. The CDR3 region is CASSLVRDSPLHF. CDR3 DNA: TGTGCCAGCAGCTTAGTCCGCGATTCACCCCTCCACTTT.

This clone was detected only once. The CDR3 region has the DNA TGCGCCAGCAGCATGGGGCCTAACTATGGCTACACCTTC. Translated, it gives CASSMGPNYGYTF. V gene TRBV5-1 combines with J gene TRBJ1-2, with a weak D call TRBD1 (5 bases). CDR3 length: 13 amino acids. V lost 4 bases, J lost 0 bases, and 7 bases lay in between. Germline CDR1 reads SGHRS; CDR2 reads YFSETQ.

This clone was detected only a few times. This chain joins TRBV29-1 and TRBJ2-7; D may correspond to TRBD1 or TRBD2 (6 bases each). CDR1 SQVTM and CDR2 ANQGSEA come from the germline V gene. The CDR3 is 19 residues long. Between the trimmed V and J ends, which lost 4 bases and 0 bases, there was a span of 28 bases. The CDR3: CSVVGFWLTGDNFSYEQYF. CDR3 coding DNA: TGCAGCGTTGTGGGGTTTTGGCTAACGGGGGACAACTTCTCCTACGAGCAGTACTTC.

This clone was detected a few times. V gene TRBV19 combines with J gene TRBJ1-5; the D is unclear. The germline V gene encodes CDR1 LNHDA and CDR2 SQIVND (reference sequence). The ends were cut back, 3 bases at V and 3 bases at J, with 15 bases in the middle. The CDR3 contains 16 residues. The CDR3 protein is CASSIAPGGYNQPQHF. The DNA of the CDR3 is TGTGCCAGTAGTATTGCCCCCGGCGGGTACAATCAGCCCCAGCATTTT. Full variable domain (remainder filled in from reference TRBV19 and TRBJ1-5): DGGITQSPKYLFRKEGQNVTLSCEQNLNHDAMYWYRQDPGQGLRLIYYSQIVNDFQKGDIAEGYSVSREKKESFPLTVTSAQKNPTAFYLCASSIAPGGYNQPQHFGDGTRLSIL.

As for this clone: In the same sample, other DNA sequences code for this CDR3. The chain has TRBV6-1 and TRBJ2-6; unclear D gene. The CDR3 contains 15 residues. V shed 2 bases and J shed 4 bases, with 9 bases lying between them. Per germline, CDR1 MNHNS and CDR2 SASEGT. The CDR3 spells CASSERVTGANVLTF. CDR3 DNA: TGTGCCAGCAGTGAACGGGTCACCGGGGCCAACGTCCTGACTTTC.

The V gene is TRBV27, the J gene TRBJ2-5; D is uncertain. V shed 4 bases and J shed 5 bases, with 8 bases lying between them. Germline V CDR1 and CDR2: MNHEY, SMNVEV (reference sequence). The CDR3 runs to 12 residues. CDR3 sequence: CASSSSRETQYF. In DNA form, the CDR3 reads TGTGCCAGCAGTTCCTCGCGGGAGACCCAGTACTTC.